This T cell receptor (beta chain) stems from a study of blood T cell repertoires in COVID-19. The wider study: The United States, Italy and Spain provided the acute and convalescent COVID-19 samples. From T cells, B-cell-depleted T cells, or PBMCs came the material, which was cDNA or gDNA.

This clone was counted only a few times. The authors' processing: For nucleated cells, counts were estimated from reference gene primer amplification. Sequenced by immunoSEQ multiplex PCR; TCRdb stores in-frame clones only, minus some. V, J and clone size were drawn from that table, and D and trimming were deduced from the DNA. The sample consists of roughly 250,000 clones, under 85% of them appearing once. CDR3 length: 15 residues. V was trimmed by 1 base and J by 4 bases, leaving 15 bases between them. CDR1 and CDR2 (germline): SGHNT, YYREEE (reference sequence). The Seattle patients joined while their infection was active and were tracked longitudinally afterward.

This sequence joins TRBV5-4 and TRBJ2-7; D is unresolved. The TCR comes from a human donor with COVID-19, enrolled during active disease. The donor label of this sample is uncertain. The sequencing sample was made of peripheral blood. This CDR3 reads CASSLPGSRSYEQYF. The CDR3 nucleotides are TGTGCCAGCAGCTTGCCGGGTTCGAGGTCTTACGAGCAGTACTTC.